One sample yielded the 28 T cell receptor beta chains listed below, sequenced in a study of beta chain features in type 1 diabetes. TCRB transcripts that were expressed got sequenced, as all of the isolated RNA had been reverse transcribed. Here immunoSEQ multiplex PCR was the method, and the copy in TCRdb shows in-frame clones only, minus some. This table has roughly 610,000 clones, around 15% appearing once. The sample consisted of naive CD4+ T cells from blood. The receptors shown here come from a man aged 18-30 years in good health.

This chain links TRBV30 with TRBJ1-1, with D perhaps matching TRBD1 (6 bases). V lost 4 bases, J lost 0 bases, and 9 bases lay in between. The germline gives CDR1 GTSNPN, CDR2 SVGIG (reference sequence). The CDR3 covers 13 residues. CDR3 in amino acids: CAWIRGMNTEAFF. The DNA for the CDR3 is TGTGCCTGGATAAGGGGGATGAACACTGAAGCTTTCTTT. Full variable domain (outside the CDR3, taken from reference TRBV30 and TRBJ1-1): SQTIHQWPATLVQPVGSPLSLECTVEGTSNPNLYWYRQAAGRGLQLLFYSVGIGQISSEVPQNLSASRPQDRQFILSSKKLLLSDSGFYLCAWIRGMNTEAFFGQGTRLTVV.

The chain recombines TRBV28 with TRBJ2-5, with a tentative D call TRBD2 (6 bases). In germline, CDR1 is MDHEN, CDR2 SYDVKM. Trimming took 6 bases from V and 5 from J, leaving 13 bases between them. This CDR3 region has 13 residues. CDR3 amino acids: CASSLLARETQYF. The CDR3 DNA is TGTGCCAGCAGCTTACTAGCTAGGGAGACCCAGTACTTC.

This rearrangement joins TRBV4-3 to TRBJ1-2, with 7 bases lining up with TRBD1. The CDR3 consists of 13 residues. V was pared by 4 bases and J by 6 bases, with 5 bases of the junction left unmatched. Germline V gene data show CDR1 as LGHNA and CDR2 as YSLEER. CDR3 residues: CASSPRGGDGYTF. The CDR3 nucleotides read TGCGCCAGCAGCCCCAGGGGGGGCGATGGCTACACCTTC.

In this sample, this clone turned up a few times. The chain has TRBV7-9 and TRBJ2-1, with 7 bases lining up with TRBD1. This CDR3 contains 16 residues. Germline-derived CDR1 and CDR2 are SEHNR and FQNEAQ (reference sequence). Trimming removed 5 bases from V and 3 bases from J; junction bases left unmatched: 10. CDR3 coding DNA: TGTGCCAGCAGCCTGCCCCCGGGACAGCTCTACAATGAGCAGTTCTTC. This sequence encodes CASSLPPGQLYNEQFF. The whole variable domain, remainder taken from reference TRBV7-9 and TRBJ2-1, is DTGVSQNPRHKITKRGQNVTFRCDPISEHNRLYWYRQTLGQGPEFLTYFQNEAQLEKSRLLSDRFSAERPKGSFSTLEIQRTEQGDSAMYLCASSLPPGQLYNEQFFGPGTRLTVL.

This clone was detected only a few times. The V and J genes are TRBV9 and TRBJ2-3; 7 bases are a match to TRBD1. Germline V gene lookup returns CDR1 SGDLS and CDR2 YYNGEE. The CDR3 runs 13 residues. Trimming cost V 0 bases and J 11 bases; bases outside gene matches: 6. This CDR3 is CASSVAGGQRQYF. Written as DNA, the CDR3 is TGTGCCAGCAGCGTAGCAGGGGGACAGAGGCAGTATTTT.

The chain recombines TRBV7-2 with TRBJ1-1; D is unclear. V shed 3 bases and J shed 2 bases, with 7 bases lying between them. The germline V gene encodes CDR1 SGHTA and CDR2 FQGNSA. The CDR3 runs 13 residues. CDR3 DNA sequence: TGTGCCAGCAGCTTTTGGAGTAACACTGAAGCTTTCTTT. It codes for CASSFWSNTEAFF.

The sample holds a few counts of this clone. This chain uses TRBV5-1 with TRBJ2-3, with D possibly TRBD2 on 6 matching bases. Germline V gives CDR1 SGHRS, CDR2 YFSETQ. The CDR3 totals 15 residues. V lost 2 bases to trimming and J lost 4 bases, with 14 bases between them. As DNA, the CDR3 is TGCGCCAGCAGCTTAGCGGAGGGGCGTCCAGATACGCAGTATTTT. This translates into CASSLAEGRPDTQYF.

The chain uses TRBV15 and TRBJ1-5; TRBD1 might be the D (5 bases). The CDR3 contains 13 residues. Germline assignment: CDR1 LNHNV and CDR2 YYDKDF (reference sequence). V was shortened by 1 base and J by 7 bases, with 8 bases between the two germline ends. Here the CDR3 reads CATSRVRDQPQHF. The CDR3 DNA sequence: TGTGCCACCAGCAGAGTCAGGGACCAGCCCCAGCATTTT.

The gene calls are TRBV6-1 and TRBJ2-7, with a tentative D call TRBD2 (5 bases). CDR3 size: 13 residues. CDR1 and CDR2 from the germline V gene are MNHNS and SASEGT. V lost 5 bases and J lost 1, with 9 bases in between. The CDR3 DNA reads as TGTGCCAGCAGTCAAGAGGGTTCCTACGAGCAGTACTTC. Its protein is CASSQEGSYEQYF.

The CDR3 here is CASSLTPQQNSPLHF. CDR3 coding DNA: TGTGCCAGCAGCTTAACACCCCAGCAGAATTCACCCCTCCACTTT. The rearrangement joins TRBV7-9 to TRBJ1-6, with unresolved D. This CDR3 comprises 15 residues. Trimming took off 2 bases at V and 7 bases at J, with 12 bases between the two ends. Germline CDR1 and CDR2: SEHNR and FQNEAQ (reference sequence).

The sample holds a few counts of this clone. The chain employs TRBV7-3 and TRBJ2-2, with a tentative D call TRBD1 (6 bases). Germline V lookup: CDR1 SGHTA, CDR2 FQGTGA. The CDR3 spans 16 residues. Trimming shortened V by 4 bases and J by 6 bases, and 18 bases separated the two germline ends. The CDR3 sequence: CASSSRTQGSSGELFF. CDR3 in DNA: TGTGCCAGCAGCTCCCGAACGCAGGGGTCTTCCGGGGAGCTGTTTTTT.

This clone was counted a few times. The chain recombines TRBV23-1 with TRBJ1-5; 7 bases align to TRBD1. TRBV23-1 is recorded as an ORF, its role being uncertain. This CDR3 has 18 residues. The V and J ends lost 11 bases and 0 bases, in that order; junction bases with no gene match: 19. Written as DNA, the CDR3 is TGCGCCGAGCAGGGGGGCTCCGACCGGTTGGATAGCAATCAGCCCCAGCATTTT. This sequence encodes CAEQGGSDRLDSNQPQHF.

V is TRBV7-2 and J is TRBJ1-5; D gene uncertain. This CDR3 comprises 14 residues. Per germline, CDR1 SGHTA and CDR2 FQGNSA. Trimming took 2 bases from V and 3 from J, leaving 8 bases between them. The CDR3 is CASSLMQYNQPQHF. CDR3 bases: TGTGCCAGCAGCTTAATGCAGTACAATCAGCCCCAGCATTTT.

This clone was counted between two and nine times. V usage is TRBV29-1 and J usage is TRBJ1-2; no definite D call. This CDR3 spans 14 amino acids. Germline CDR1 SQVTM, CDR2 ANQGSEA. V shed 0 bases and J shed 5 bases, with 13 bases lying between them. The CDR3 DNA sequence: TGCAGCGTTGAAGAAGGTGCGCGTTTATATGGCTACACCTTC. This codes for CSVEEGARLYGYTF.

The rearrangement uses TRBV6-5 and TRBJ1-2; TRBD1 might be the D (5 bases). Germline assignment: CDR1 MNHEY and CDR2 SVGAGI. Trimming shortened V by 4 bases and J by 3 bases, and 12 bases separated the two germline ends. CDR3 length: 14 residues. The CDR3 region has the DNA TGTGCCAGCAGTTTATCTTCGGGGGACTATGGCTACACCTTC. Its protein product is CASSLSSGDYGYTF.

For the CDR3, the DNA is TGTGCCAGCAGTTGGGGCAGCCCCGGACTAGCGGGAGGGCCTTCCTACGAGCAGTACTTC. Its protein product is CASSWGSPGLAGGPSYEQYF. The gene calls are TRBV27 and TRBJ2-7; 15 bases are a match to TRBD2. From germline, CDR1 is MNHEY and CDR2 SMNVEV (reference sequence). This CDR3 has 20 residues. V lost 4 bases, J lost 1 base, and 14 bases stayed unmatched.

This chain links TRBV7-2 with TRBJ1-3, with TRBD1 matching over 9 bases. Trimming took 10 bases from V and 0 from J; bases not matched to a gene: 4. The CDR3 has 14 amino acids. Germline V CDR1 and CDR2: SGHTA, FQGNSA. The CDR3 region is CATSDRGSGNTIYF. The CDR3 DNA reads TGTGCCACTTCGGACAGGGGCTCTGGAAACACCATATATTTT.

The chain's CDR3 is CASSYSNRGPYEQYF. The CDR3 DNA reads as TGTGCCAGCAGTTACTCGAATCGGGGGCCCTACGAGCAGTACTTC. The J gene is TRBJ2-7, the V gene TRBV6-5; D may match TRBD1 or TRBD2 (6 bases each). Trimming stripped 0 bases from V and 2 bases from J, with 11 bases between. This CDR3 contains 15 residues. The germline V gene encodes CDR1 MNHEY and CDR2 SVGAGI.

This clone was counted a few times. The chain employs TRBV10-3 and TRBJ1-4, with 8 bases aligning to TRBD1. Germline CDR1 and CDR2: ENHRY and SYGVKD. V was clipped by 6 bases and J by 8 bases; unmatched bases: 8. The CDR3 is made up of 14 amino acids. The CDR3 DNA reads TGTGCCATCAGCAAGACAGGGGAATCGGAAAAACTGTTTTTT. This gives the protein CAISKTGESEKLFF.

This clone appeared a few times. The gene calls are TRBV6-5 and TRBJ2-7; D remains ambiguous. The CDR3 extends over 13 amino acids. Germline CDR1 is MNHEY and CDR2 is SVGAGI. V lost 8 bases, J lost 2 bases, and 13 bases lay in between. CDR3 region: CASSLSRAYEQYF. DNA of the CDR3: TGTGCCAGCTCCCTCAGTAGGGCCTACGAGCAGTACTTC.

This clone was seen a handful of times. The rearrangement joins TRBV5-4 to TRBJ2-1, with TRBD1 matching over 8 bases. The germline V gene has CDR1 SGHNT and CDR2 YYREEE (reference sequence). The V and J ends lost 3 bases and 8 bases, in that order; junction bases with no gene match: 4. CDR3 length: 13 residues. The CDR3 reads CASSSDREHEQFF. CDR3 nucleotides: TGTGCCAGCAGCTCGGACAGGGAGCATGAGCAGTTCTTC.

This clone was counted a few times. The chain joins TRBV29-1 to TRBJ1-1, with 7 bases identical to TRBD1. The CDR3 loop spans 14 amino acids. Trimming took 7 bases from V and 0 from J; bases not matched to a gene: 8. Germline CDR1 reads SQVTM; CDR2 reads ANQGSEA. The CDR3 spells CSARGLGVNTEAFF. The CDR3 bases are TGCAGCGCTAGGGGGCTTGGGGTGAACACTGAAGCTTTCTTT.

The chain combines TRBV6-5 with TRBJ1-5, with a weak D call TRBD1 (5 bases). The CDR3 loop spans 15 amino acids. Per the germline V gene, CDR1 is MNHEY and CDR2 is SVGAGI. Trimming took off 2 bases at V and 4 bases at J, with 12 bases between the two ends. The CDR3 protein is CASSYDFSGNQPQHF. The CDR3 nucleotides are TGTGCCAGCAGTTACGACTTCTCAGGGAATCAGCCCCAGCATTTT.

V gene TRBV6-5 combines with J gene TRBJ2-5; a possible D gene is TRBD1 (6 bases). There are 14 residues in the CDR3. Trimming left V 6 bases short and J 5 bases short, with 16 bases between. Per germline, CDR1 MNHEY and CDR2 SVGAGI. The CDR3 spells CASRAPGRGETQYF. The CDR3 DNA follows: TGTGCCAGCAGGGCCCCGGGCAGGGGCGAGACCCAGTACTTC.

The CDR3 here is CASSSGLNYEQYF. The CDR3 region has the DNA TGTGCCAGCAGCTCCGGGCTTAACTACGAGCAGTACTTC. V is TRBV7-3 and J is TRBJ2-7; D not resolved. Germline CDR1 SGHTA, CDR2 FQGTGA. The V end lost 4 bases, the J end lost 3 bases, and 10 bases lay between the germline ends. There are 13 residues in the CDR3.

This clone was seen more than once but under ten times. The chain employs TRBV25-1 and TRBJ1-1; 7 bases line up with TRBD1. The CDR3 has 14 residues. Looked up from germline, CDR1 is MGHDK and CDR2 is SYGVNS. J gave up 1 base and V 5 bases, and 4 bases lay outside the gene matches. DNA for the CDR3: TGTGCCAGCAGTTCACGGACAGGGAACACTGAAGCTTTCTTT. The encoded protein is CASSSRTGNTEAFF.

This clone was observed a few times. This chain links TRBV6-1 with TRBJ2-1; D may be TRBD1 (6 bases). V lost 10 bases to trimming and J lost 5 bases, with 21 bases between them. This CDR3 is 15 amino acids long. Germline V gene lookup returns CDR1 MNHNS and CDR2 SASEGT. CDR3 region: CATSRGRGQHNEQFF. The CDR3 DNA reads as TGTGCCACCTCTAGGGGAAGGGGACAACACAATGAGCAGTTCTTC.

This chain links TRBV7-2 with TRBJ2-1; D possibly matches TRBD1 or TRBD2 (5 bases each). Trimming stripped 7 bases from V and 6 bases from J, with 16 bases between. The germline V gene encodes CDR1 SGHTA and CDR2 FQGNSA. The CDR3 spans 14 residues. The CDR3 bases are TGTGCCAGCACTAGGGCAGGGACCCCCAATGAGCAGTTCTTC. As protein: CASTRAGTPNEQFF.